This T cell receptor beta chain came from a study of cytomegalovirus exposure and HLA in healthy donors. The germline gives CDR1 SQVTM, CDR2 ANQGSEA. V gave up 4 bases and J gave up 4 bases, with 16 bases separating them. The CDR3 consists of 14 residues. As concerns this clone: What it binds is not known.

Whole-study findings and limits: A later analysis found most CMV-associated TCR beta chains apparently HLA-restricted.

Vbeta (60) and Jbeta (13) primers were used in the PCR. Profiled with immunoSEQ multiplex PCR; TCRdb holds only in-frame clones, not every one. The sample holds roughly 130,000 clones, roughly 80% seen once. This sequence originates from a man between 18 and 29 years old in good health and CMV-seronegative. Material: PBMCs. The rearrangement uses TRBV29-1 and TRBJ1-2; a weak D match, TRBD1 (6 bases). The CDR3 reads CSVGTEPLGYGYTF. Written as DNA, the CDR3 is TGCAGCGTTGGGACAGAGCCTTTGGGCTATGGCTACACCTTC.